These 2 T cell receptor beta chains were all obtained from the same sample, sequenced in a study of shared clonotypes between healthy human individuals. Data came from immunoSEQ multiplex PCR; TCRdb stores just in-frame clones and leaves some out. The top ten hold about 1.1% of the sample, which has about 2 million clones, about 95% seen once. Terminally differentiated effector memory CD45RA+ cells were excluded by CCR7 positive selection of CD45RO-negative cells. Sequencing input: naive CD8+ T cells sorted from blood. These receptors were collected from a man between 18 and 29 years old in good health.

Details on this clone: A much larger clone lies one base from this, so it may be a read error. Other DNA variants within this sample encode the same CDR3. This chain connects TRBV11-3 to TRBJ1-1; D uncertain. The CDR3 has 13 amino acids. Germline lookup yields CDR1 SGHNT and CDR2 YENEEA. Trimming removed 1 base from V and 2 bases from J, with 5 bases in between. CDR3: CASSLGGNTEAFF. For the CDR3, the DNA is TGTGCCAGCAGCTTAGGGGGAAACACTGAAGCTTTCTTT.

The CDR3 loop reads CASSEVNGDTEAFF. CDR3 in DNA: TGTGCCAGCAGTGAGGTCAACGGGGACACTGAAGCTTTCTTT. The genes are TRBV2 and TRBJ1-1, with D uncertain. The ends were cut back, 3 bases at V and 3 bases at J, with 11 bases in the middle. Germline V gives CDR1 SNHLY, CDR2 FYNNEI. This CDR3 is built from 14 residues.